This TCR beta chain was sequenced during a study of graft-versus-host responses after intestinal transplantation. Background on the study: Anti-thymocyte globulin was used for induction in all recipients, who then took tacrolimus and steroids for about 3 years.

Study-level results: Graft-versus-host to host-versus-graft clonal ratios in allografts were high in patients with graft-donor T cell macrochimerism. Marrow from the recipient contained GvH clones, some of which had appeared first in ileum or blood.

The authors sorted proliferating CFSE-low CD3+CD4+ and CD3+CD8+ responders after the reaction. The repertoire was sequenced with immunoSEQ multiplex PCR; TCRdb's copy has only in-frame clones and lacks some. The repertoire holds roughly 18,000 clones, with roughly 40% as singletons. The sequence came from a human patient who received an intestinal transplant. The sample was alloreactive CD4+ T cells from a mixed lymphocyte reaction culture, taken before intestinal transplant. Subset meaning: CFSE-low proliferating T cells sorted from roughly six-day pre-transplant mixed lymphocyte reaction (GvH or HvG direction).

Here the CDR3 reads CASSLDGVGNTGELFF. The CDR3 nucleotides are TGCGCCAGCAGCCTTGACGGGGTCGGGAACACCGGGGAGCTGTTTTTT. This sequence joins TRBV5-1 and TRBJ2-2, with D perhaps TRBD2 (5 bases). The CDR3 loop spans 16 amino acids. Germline V lookup: CDR1 SGHRS, CDR2 YFSETQ. Trimming shortened V by 4 bases and J by 1 base, and 14 bases separated the two germline ends.